These T cell receptor beta chains were read from a single sample in a study of T cells and Merkel cell carcinoma outcomes. The data were produced by immunoSEQ multiplex PCR, yet TCRdb's version contains in-frame clones alone and is incomplete. The repertoire holds 3,000 to 4,500 clones, 80% to 95% seen once, with about 2.1% in the top ten. Sequencing was carried out using tumor tissue from Merkel cell carcinoma. The receptors shown here come from a human donor with Merkel cell carcinoma. The CDR3 runs from the conserved cysteine through the conserved F or W. A D gene is named only where the DNA matches it firmly. A row's size may be missing; if present it is once, few, many or a size class.

-	TRBJ2-5	TRBD2	TRBV9	TGTGCCAGCAGCGTAGCTCCGGGACTAGCGGAAGAGACCCAGTACTTC	CASSVAPGLAEETQYF
once	TRBJ2-7	-	TRBV5-1	TGCGCCAGCAGCTTGGGACAGTACTACGAGCAGTACTTC	CASSLGQYYEQYF
-	TRBJ2-3	-	TRBV9	TGTGCCAGCAATTACATTCACACAGATACGCAGTATTTT	CASNYIHTDTQYF
-	TRBJ2-5	TRBD2	TRBV9	TGTGCCAGCAGCGTAGCTGGCCTAGCGGGGCAAGAGACCCAGTACTTC	CASSVAGLAGQETQYF
-	TRBJ2-7	TRBD1	TRBV28	TGTGCCAGCAGTTTCCCCTGGACAGGGTGGGGATTCTCCTACGAGCAGTACTTC	CASSFPWTGWGFSYEQYF
-	TRBJ2-1	TRBD2	TRBV9	TGTGCCAGCAGCGTGGCGGGAGAGTACAATGAGCAGTTCTTC	CASSVAGEYNEQFF
-	TRBJ2-7	TRBD2	TRBV25-1	TGTGCCAGCAGTGATCGGGGGGCCTACGAGCAGTACTTC	CASSDRGAYEQYF
-	TRBJ1-2	-	TRBV30	TGTGCCTGCGCAATCACGGGTGGCTACACCTTC	CACAITGGYTF
-	TRBJ2-1	-	TRBV27	TGTGCCAGCAGTGGCTGTTGTGGAAGTTCCTACAATGAGCAGTTCTTC	CASSGCCGSSYNEQFF
-	TRBJ1-5	-	TRBV28	TGTGCCATTGGACGCAATCAGCCCCAGCATTTT	CAIGRNQPQHF
once	TRBJ1-3	-	TRBV2	TGTGCCAGCAGTCCGGACAGCCTCGCTGGAAACACTATATATTTT	CASSPDSLAGNTIYF
-	TRBJ1-4	TRBD1	TRBV27	TGTGCCACCGGGACAGGGGGGCATGAAAAACTGTTTTTT	CATGTGGHEKLFF
-	TRBJ1-2	-	TRBV7-9	TGTGCCAGCAGCTCCGGGCCCTCGACCTATGGCTACACCTTC	CASSSGPSTYGYTF
-	TRBJ2-1	-	TRBV18	TGTGCCAGCGTGGGGGAGGCCAAGTACAATGAGCAGTTCTTC	CASVGEAKYNEQFF
once	TRBJ1-2	-	TRBV5-6	TGTGCCAGCAGCTTGGTTGTCGAGGAGGATTTTGGTGGCTACACCTTC	CASSLVVEEDFGGYTF
-	TRBJ2-1	TRBD2	TRBV2	TGTGCCAGCAGATGGGACAGGGGGCAGGGACTAGCGGGAGGGCCAACCTACAATGAGCAGTTCTTC	CASRWDRGQGLAGGPTYNEQFF
-	TRBJ2-5	-	TRBV15	TGTGCCACCAGCAGTCCGGGCCCAGAGGGAGAGACCCAGTACTTC	CATSSPGPEGETQYF
once	TRBJ2-1	TRBD2	TRBV4-2	TGTGCCAGCAGCCAAGATCCCGCGGGAGGCGTCTACAATGAGCAGTTCTTC	CASSQDPAGGVYNEQFF
-	TRBJ2-1	-	TRBV9	TGTGCCAGCAGCGGCCCCGGAGGGATGAATGAGCAGTTCTTC	CASSGPGGMNEQFF
-	TRBJ1-1	-	TRBV2	TGTGCCAGCAGAAGCAGGGTGTACGGCACTGAAGCTTTCTTT	CASRSRVYGTEAFF
-	TRBJ2-7	-	TRBV6-5	TGTGCCAGCAGTTACTCGAGGGCCCAACCCTACGAGCAGTACTTC	CASSYSRAQPYEQYF
-	TRBJ2-5	-	TRBV2	TGTGCCAGCTCCCAGGGTAGGGAGGAGACCCAATACTTC	CASSQGREETQYF
-	TRBJ2-7	-	TRBV29-1	TGCAGCGCCGTTGGCGGGAAGGGCGGTCCCGCCTACGAGCAGTACTTC	CSAVGGKGGPAYEQYF
-	TRBJ1-4	-	TRBV5-6	TGTGCCAGCAGCTGGACTGGAACTAATGAAAAACTGTTTTTT	CASSWTGTNEKLFF
-	TRBJ2-1	-	TRBV2	TGTGCCAGCAGTGAAGCGCTTTGGGGCAATGAGCAGTTCTTC	CASSEALWGNEQFF
-	TRBJ2-5	-	TRBV23-1	TGCGCCAGCAGTCAATCACCAGGGCCTCAAGAGACCCAGTACTTC	CASSQSPGPQETQYF
-	TRBJ1-5	-	TRBV6-1	TGTGCCAGCAGTGCGCGACATCCAAATAGCAATCAGCCCCAGCATTTT	CASSARHPNSNQPQHF
-	TRBJ2-7	TRBD1	TRBV28	TGTGCCAGCAGTGTCCCGTACCAAGGGGGCGGGGAGCAGTACTTC	CASSVPYQGGGEQYF
-	TRBJ1-6	-	TRBV6-5	TGTGCCAGCAGTTACGAGGCAGCAGATAATTCACCCCTCCACTTT	CASSYEAADNSPLHF
-	TRBJ2-3	-	TRBV7-9	TGTGCCAGCAGCTTAGATGTGGATACGCAGTATTTT	CASSLDVDTQYF
-	TRBJ1-2	-	TRBV28	TGTGCCAGCAGTTTTGGGGATGTCTATGGCTACACCTTC	CASSFGDVYGYTF
-	TRBJ1-6	TRBD1	TRBV5-1	TGCGCCAGCAGCGACAGGGATGGTTCACCCCTCCACTTT	CASSDRDGSPLHF
-	TRBJ2-2	TRBD1	TRBV5-6	TGTGCCAGTAACAGGGGCTGGAACACCGGGGAGCTGTTTTTT	CASNRGWNTGELFF
-	TRBJ2-1	TRBD2	TRBV5-5	TGTGCCAGCAGCTTCGGGAGGACCTACAATGAGCAGTTCTTC	CASSFGRTYNEQFF
once	TRBJ2-7	TRBD1	TRBV5-1	TGCGCCAGCAGCTTGGCCGGGACAGGGGACTTCTACGAGCAGTACTTC	CASSLAGTGDFYEQYF
once	TRBJ2-5	-	TRBV15	TGTGCCACCAGCAGCCTTTTGACAGACCAAGAGACCCAGTACTTC	CATSSLLTDQETQYF
few	TRBJ2-5	-	TRBV19	TGTGCCAGTAGTAAACAAGAGACCCAGTACTTC	CASSKQETQYF
-	TRBJ2-5	-	TRBV10-3	TGTGCCATCAGTGGCGCGGCGGAGCAAGAGACCCAGTACTTC	CAISGAAEQETQYF
-	TRBJ2-5	-	TRBV5-1	TGCGCCAGCAGCTTTACAGCGCAAGAGACCCAGTACTTC	CASSFTAQETQYF
-	TRBJ1-5	-	TRBV2	TGTGCCAGCAGTGAAGAGTTTACAGGCCAGCATTTT	CASSEEFTGQHF
-	TRBJ2-3	TRBD2	TRBV5-1	TGCGCCAGCAGCTTGGCGGCGGGGGGCTTTATCACAGATACGCAGTATTTT	CASSLAAGGFITDTQYF